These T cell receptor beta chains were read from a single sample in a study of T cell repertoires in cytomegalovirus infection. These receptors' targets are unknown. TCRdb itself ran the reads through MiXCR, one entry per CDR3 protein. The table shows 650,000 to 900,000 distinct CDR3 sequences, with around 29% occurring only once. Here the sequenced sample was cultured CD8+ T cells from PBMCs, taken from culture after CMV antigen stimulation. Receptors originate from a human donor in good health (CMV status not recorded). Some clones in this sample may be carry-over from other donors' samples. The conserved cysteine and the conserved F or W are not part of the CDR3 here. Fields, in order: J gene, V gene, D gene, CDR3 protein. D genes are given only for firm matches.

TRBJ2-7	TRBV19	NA	ASSMEGTAASYEQY
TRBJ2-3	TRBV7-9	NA	ASSLLRGDTQY
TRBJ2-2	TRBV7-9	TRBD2	ASSLISGGNTGELF
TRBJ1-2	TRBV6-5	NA	ASSPTLLYGYT
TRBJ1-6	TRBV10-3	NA	AISESMRVGGSYNSPLH
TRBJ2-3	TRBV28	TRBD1	ASSPDRGRADTQY
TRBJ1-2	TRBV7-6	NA	ASIDRESNYGYT
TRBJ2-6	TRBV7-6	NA	ASSLRATAPISGANVLT
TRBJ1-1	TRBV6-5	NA	ASSYSQGIGSANTEAF
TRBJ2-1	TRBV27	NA	ASRLLGYNEQF
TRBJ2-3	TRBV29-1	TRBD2	SAPAASGGAADTQY
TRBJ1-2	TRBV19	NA	ASSTLDGDYGYT
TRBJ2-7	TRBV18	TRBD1	ASSPSTGVSSYEQY
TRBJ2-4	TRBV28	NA	ASSLKAKNIQY
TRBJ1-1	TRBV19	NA	ASSYIAGKAF
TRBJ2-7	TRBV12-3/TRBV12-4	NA	ASSLASVYEQY
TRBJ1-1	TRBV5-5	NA	ASSVGWTAITEAF
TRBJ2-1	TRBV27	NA	ASSSGAGSYNEQF
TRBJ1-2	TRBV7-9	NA	ASSLGPRAGTYGYT
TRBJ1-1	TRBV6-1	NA	ASSHPKNRETEAF
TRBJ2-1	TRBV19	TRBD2	ASSFSGGAHNEQF
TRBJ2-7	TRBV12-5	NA	ASGFAGDEQY